This T cell receptor (beta chain) emerged from a study of regulatory T cells in long-lasting Graves disease. Trimming stripped 2 bases from V and 4 bases from J, with 9 bases between. Per the germline V gene, CDR1 is SGHDT and CDR2 is YYEEEE. The CDR3 sequence is 13 residues long. The study, taken as a whole, reports: Analysis covered peripheral blood alone, not thyroid tissue.

This clonotype came up a few times. What it binds is unknown. Through Arm-PCR of CDR3 regions and iRepertoire HTBI primers, TCR beta libraries were built. From the multiplex PCR reads, TCRdb called clonotypes with MiXCR, one entry per CDR3 protein. The table lists fewer than 550,000 distinct CDR3 sequences, 20% to 25% of them singletons. Time point indicated: persistent/refractory GD, antithyroid drugs over 5 years with positive TRAb. TCR sequences were obtained from RNA taken from PBMCs. One endocrinology department in Xi'an, China, was where patients came from. This clonotype originated in a female donor with Graves disease. This chain uses TRBV5-6 with TRBJ1-1, with unresolved D. The sequencing here drew on peripheral blood mononuclear cells (PBMCs), taken when the disease was refractory, from a patient treated with antithyroid drugs. The CDR3 bases are TGTGCCAGCAGCTTCTTCGGCGGCACTGAAGCTTTCTTT. It translates to CASSFFGGTEAFF.